The T cell receptor (beta chain) under discussion was sequenced for a study of cytomegalovirus exposure and HLA in healthy donors (dated by TCRdb to the late 2010s). With respect to the entire study: According to a later analysis, one platform produced both the roughly 120 validation repertoires and the 670 or so repertoires of the first cohort. The study aimed to test whether signatures of past pathogen exposure could be identified by cataloging public T cell receptors. In addition to the first cohort of approximately 650 subjects, a separate validation cohort of 130 or so different subjects was used. To predict cytomegalovirus infection status, the study combined high-throughput TCR immunosequencing, statistical association of individual TCRs with disease status, and machine learning. Overall study outcomes, separate from this receptor: A later analysis lacked HLA typing for the validation cohort, so it scored co-occurrence in that cohort across all 120 or so repertoires. A few of the identified cytomegalovirus-associated TCR beta chains were confirmed in vitro to be specific for cytomegalovirus antigens. The authors suggested that the approach could potentially be extended to other disease states and immunological phenotypes. The classifier was reported to diagnose cytomegalovirus status with high specificity and sensitivity in both the original cohort and the validation cohort. While some public TCRs were present in many individuals, most TCR sequences turned up only very rarely across donors. Subsequent analysis determined that TCRs grouped into clusters in the first cohort also showed a tendency toward co-occurrence across the 90 to 150 validation repertoires, and approximately 94% of cluster scores exceeded 0. In the study, some 160 TCR beta chains were listed as associated with cytomegalovirus.

The library relied on the immunoSEQ multiplex PCR assay. The source study handled its data this way. A statistical classification framework was developed to diagnose cytomegalovirus status using the catalog of TCR beta chain sequences. In its TCRdb copy, this immuneACCESS table keeps in-frame sequences only and misses some clones. Where compared with another copy, unresolved V genes explain less than half of these, and the others have no known cause. From that table come the V and J calls and clone size; the DNA was used to work out D and trimming. The table for this sample lists more than 200,000 clones; about 88% of them were counted only once. Together, the top ten hold more than 10% of the sample. Donors formed part of the validation cohort, which comprised about 120 subjects and was distinct from the first cohort of 670 or so subjects. Comment on this clone: Its specific antigen is unknown. Base-call qualities are not available, and no considerably larger clone is one nucleotide away.

Material for sequencing was PBMCs. This receptor was taken from a man aged 18-30 years in good health and CMV-seropositive.

CDR3 region: CASSAAGQGNEQYF. Read as DNA, the sequence is TGTGCCAGTAGTGCCGCGGGACAGGGCAACGAGCAGTACTTC. This sequence uses TRBV19 and TRBJ2-7; TRBD1 agrees with 9 junctional bases. CDR1 LNHDA and CDR2 SQIVND were looked up in the germline V gene (reference sequence). Spanning cysteine to phenylalanine, the CDR3 consists of 14 amino acids. CDR3 DNA only is kept here, 42 bases in frame from base 1. At the junction V is shortened by 5 bases and J by 5 bases; bases outside the gene matches: 7.